The entry below describes one TCR beta chain. The target of this receptor is not known. No base quality values were provided; no much bigger clone lies one nucleotide off. These data belong to a study of vaccination effects on CD4 cells after COVID-19 (dated by TCRdb to about 2022). A note on the overall study: Participants received two doses of either the BNT162b2 or the mRNA-1273 mRNA SARS-CoV-2 vaccine. The full study included ten to eleven COVID-19 convalescent patients and a handful of SARS-CoV-2-naive healthy vaccine recipients. In both COVID-19 convalescent patients and infection-naive vaccine recipients, the study compared SARS-CoV-2 spike-specific CD4+ TCR repertoires from before mRNA vaccination with those from after it. In the study, cultures from other donors were sequenced using the Oncomine TCR Beta short-read assay on an Illumina iSeq 100. Findings and caveats that apply to the study as a whole: At late post-vaccination timepoints, both infection-induced and vaccine-induced clones showed marked clonal contraction, consistent with waning T cell responses. Among healthy vaccine recipients, nearly all vaccine-induced clones were SARS-CoV-2 mono-reactive, and only 1 of 255 was cross-reactive with common cold coronaviruses. The study was limited by a small number of convalescent patients, and early post-infection timepoints were lacking.

Libraries were made using the immunoSEQ multiplex PCR assay. DNA from the cultured, isolated CD4+ T cells was subjected to TCR beta CDR3 sequencing. As for the authors' bioinformatics: Non-productive TCR sequences were discarded, and reads were trimmed to the CDR3 region, with only CDR3s of 7 or more amino acids retained. Antigen-specific clonotypes were identified with the MANAFEST web app by comparing expansion in peptide wells against reference cultures. For clones to be considered positive, expansion at FDR<0.05 versus reference and all other wells, an odds ratio above 5, and a frequency above 0.1% in two replicate wells were required. A clonotype was defined as cross-reactive if the clonotype was significantly expanded both in SARS-CoV-2 spike wells and in at least one common cold coronavirus spike condition. CDR3 similarity was assessed by Levenshtein distance using the stringdist R package, and unrooted trees were constructed with ape in R 3.6.1. TCRdb provides this immuneACCESS table in a form limited to in-frame rearrangements. Some clones are lacking; in checked studies, under half of them reflect an unresolved V gene, and why the rest are absent is not known. V and J calls and clone size come straight from that table; D and trimming were deduced from the DNA. Within this sample are around 83,000 clones, with around four fifths of them counted one time only. The top ten hold roughly 1.7% of the sample.

To identify antigen-specific CD4+ T cell clonotypes by their expansion, the ViraFEST assay first stimulated PBMC with viral peptide pools and then applied TCR sequencing. After about 9 days of culture, CD4+ T cells were isolated with the EasySep CD4+ T cell isolation kit. The absence of prior SARS-CoV-2 infection in healthy vaccine recipients was confirmed by negative nucleocapsid antibodies before and after vaccination. A few million PBMC per well were cultured in IMDM with about 5.4% human AB serum, 10 IU/ml IL-2 and gentamicin, plus 10 ug/ml peptides. Half of the culture medium was replaced with fresh IL-2-containing medium on days 3 and 7. Unless noted otherwise, every peptide stimulation condition was grown in triplicate wells. Using Ficoll-Paque Plus gradient centrifugation, PBMC were separated from whole blood and then either used fresh or cryopreserved at -140C. The overlapping peptide pools covered the spike proteins of SARS-CoV-2 and of the common cold coronaviruses HCoV-NL63, HCoV-OC43 and HCoV-229E. The QIAamp micro DNA kit was used to extract genomic DNA from the cultured CD4+ T cells.

The sample consisted of CD4+ T cells from PBMCs cultured with HCoV-229E spike peptides, taken before COVID-19 vaccination. The cell subset or site label for this specimen denotes: HCoV-229E spike overlapping peptide pool stimulation. The TCR was taken from a human donor who received a COVID-19 vaccine.

The bases read TGCGCCAGCAGTGACGGGGGCGGGATGGCCGAAGCTTTCTTT. This translates into CASSDGGGMAEAFF. The sequence joins TRBV5-1 to TRBJ1-1, and the D gene may be TRBD1, 6 bases matching. The germline V gene yields SGHRS for CDR1 and YFSETQ for CDR2. V sheds 5 bases and J sheds 8 bases, leaving 19 bases between their ends. The CDR3 sequence holds 14 residues, the cysteine and phenylalanine included. The DNA shown is the 42-base CDR3, in frame from base 1.